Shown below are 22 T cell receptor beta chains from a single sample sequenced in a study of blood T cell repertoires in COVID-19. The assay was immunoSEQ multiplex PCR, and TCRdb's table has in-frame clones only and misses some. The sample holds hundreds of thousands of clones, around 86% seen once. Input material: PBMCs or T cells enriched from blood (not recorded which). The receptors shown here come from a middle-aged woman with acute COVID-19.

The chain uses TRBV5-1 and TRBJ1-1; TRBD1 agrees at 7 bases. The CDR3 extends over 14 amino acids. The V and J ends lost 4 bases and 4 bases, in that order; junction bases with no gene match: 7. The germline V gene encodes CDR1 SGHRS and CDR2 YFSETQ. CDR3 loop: CASSPSTGFTEAFF. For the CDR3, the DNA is TGCGCCAGCAGCCCCTCGACAGGGTTCACTGAAGCTTTCTTT. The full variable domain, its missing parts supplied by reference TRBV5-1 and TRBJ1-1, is KAGVTQTPRYLIKTRGQQVTLSCSPISGHRSVSWYQQTPGQGLQFLFEYFSETQRNKGNFPGRFSGRQFSNSRSEMNVSTLELGDSALYLCASSPSTGFTEAFFGQGTRLTVV.

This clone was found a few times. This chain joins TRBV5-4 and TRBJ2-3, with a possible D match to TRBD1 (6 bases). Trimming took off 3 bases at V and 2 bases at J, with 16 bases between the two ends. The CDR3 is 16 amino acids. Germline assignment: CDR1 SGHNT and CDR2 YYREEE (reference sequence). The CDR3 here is CASSWPQGQATDTQYF. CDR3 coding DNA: TGTGCCAGCAGCTGGCCTCAGGGGCAAGCCACAGATACGCAGTATTTT.

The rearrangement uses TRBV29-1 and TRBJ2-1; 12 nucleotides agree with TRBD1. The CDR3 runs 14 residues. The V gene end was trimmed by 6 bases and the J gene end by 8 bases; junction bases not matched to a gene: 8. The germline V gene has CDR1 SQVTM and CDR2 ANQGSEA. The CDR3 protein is CSVVWDRGLYEQFF. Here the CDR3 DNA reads TGCAGCGTAGTTTGGGACAGGGGGCTCTATGAGCAGTTCTTC.

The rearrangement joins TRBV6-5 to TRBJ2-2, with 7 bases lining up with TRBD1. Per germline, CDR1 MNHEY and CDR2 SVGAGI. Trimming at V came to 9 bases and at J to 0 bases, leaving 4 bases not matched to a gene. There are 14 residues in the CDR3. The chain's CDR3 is CARGGPSNTGELFF. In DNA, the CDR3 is TGTGCCAGAGGGGGCCCTTCGAACACCGGGGAGCTGTTTTTT.

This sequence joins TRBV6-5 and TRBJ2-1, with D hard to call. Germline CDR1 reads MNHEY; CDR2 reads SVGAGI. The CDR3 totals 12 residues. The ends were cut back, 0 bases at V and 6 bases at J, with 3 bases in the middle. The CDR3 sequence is CASSYSGNEQFF. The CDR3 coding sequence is TGTGCCAGCAGTTACTCCGGCAATGAGCAGTTCTTC.

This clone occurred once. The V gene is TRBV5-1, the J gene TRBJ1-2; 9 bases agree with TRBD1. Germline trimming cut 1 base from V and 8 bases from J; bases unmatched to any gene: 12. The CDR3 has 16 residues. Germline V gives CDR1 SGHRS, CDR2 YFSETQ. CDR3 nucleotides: TGCGCCAGCAGCTTGAATTCTGGGACAGGGTTCGGCGGCTACACCTTC. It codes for CASSLNSGTGFGGYTF.

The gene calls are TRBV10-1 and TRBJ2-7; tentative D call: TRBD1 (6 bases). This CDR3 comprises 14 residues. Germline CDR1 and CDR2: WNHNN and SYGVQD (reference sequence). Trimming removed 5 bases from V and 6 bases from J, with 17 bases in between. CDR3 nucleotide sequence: TGCGCCAGCAGTCCGACAGGAGATACGGGCGAGCAGTACTTC. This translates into CASSPTGDTGEQYF.

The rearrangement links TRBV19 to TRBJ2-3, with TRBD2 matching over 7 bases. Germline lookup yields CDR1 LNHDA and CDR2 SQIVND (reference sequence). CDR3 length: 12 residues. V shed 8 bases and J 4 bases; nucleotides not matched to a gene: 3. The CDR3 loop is CASARGADTQYF. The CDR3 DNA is TGTGCCAGTGCCCGGGGGGCAGATACGCAGTATTTT.

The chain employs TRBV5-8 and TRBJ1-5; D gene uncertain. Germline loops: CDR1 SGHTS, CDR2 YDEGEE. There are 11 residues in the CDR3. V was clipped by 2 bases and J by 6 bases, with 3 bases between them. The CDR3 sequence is CASSFSQPQHF. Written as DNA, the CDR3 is TGTGCCAGCAGCTTCAGTCAGCCCCAGCATTTT.

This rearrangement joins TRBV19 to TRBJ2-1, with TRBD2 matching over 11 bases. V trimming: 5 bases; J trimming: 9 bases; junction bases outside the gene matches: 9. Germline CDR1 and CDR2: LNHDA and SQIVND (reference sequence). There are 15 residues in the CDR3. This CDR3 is CASSRLAGGPFEQFF. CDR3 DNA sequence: TGTGCCAGTAGTCGCTTAGCGGGAGGGCCCTTTGAGCAGTTCTTC. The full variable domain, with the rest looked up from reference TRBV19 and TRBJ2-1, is DGGITQSPKYLFRKEGQNVTLSCEQNLNHDAMYWYRQDPGQGLRLIYYSQIVNDFQKGDIAEGYSVSREKKESFPLTVTSAQKNPTAFYLCASSRLAGGPFEQFFGPGTRLTVL.

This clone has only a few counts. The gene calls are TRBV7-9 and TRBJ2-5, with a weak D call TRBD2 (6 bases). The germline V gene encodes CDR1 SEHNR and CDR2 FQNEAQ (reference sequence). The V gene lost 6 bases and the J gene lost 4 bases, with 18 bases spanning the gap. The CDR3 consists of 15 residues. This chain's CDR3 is CASRGWGEITETQYF. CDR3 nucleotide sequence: TGTGCCAGCAGGGGTTGGGGGGAGATCACAGAGACCCAGTACTTC.

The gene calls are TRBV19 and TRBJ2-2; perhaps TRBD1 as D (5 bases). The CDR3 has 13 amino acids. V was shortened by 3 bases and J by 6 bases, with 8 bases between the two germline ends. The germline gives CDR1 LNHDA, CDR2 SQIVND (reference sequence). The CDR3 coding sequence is TGTGCCAGTAGTATCACCAGGGCCGGGGAGCTGTTTTTT. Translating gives CASSITRAGELFF.

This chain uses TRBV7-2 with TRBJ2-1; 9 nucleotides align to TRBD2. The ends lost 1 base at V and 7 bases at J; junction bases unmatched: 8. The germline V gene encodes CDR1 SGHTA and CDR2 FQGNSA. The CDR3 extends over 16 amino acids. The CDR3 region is CASSLGPSGKGNEQFF. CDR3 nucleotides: TGTGCCAGCAGCTTAGGTCCTAGCGGGAAGGGAAATGAGCAGTTCTTC.

The CDR3 coding sequence is TGTGCCAGTAGTATAGATAGGACTAGCGGGAGCGGGGATGAGCAGTTCTTC. This gives the protein CASSIDRTSGSGDEQFF. The chain links TRBV19 to TRBJ2-1; 13 bases are a match to TRBD2. Trimming cost V 0 bases and J 8 bases; bases outside gene matches: 7. The germline gives CDR1 LNHDA, CDR2 SQIVND (reference sequence). The CDR3 sequence is 17 residues long.

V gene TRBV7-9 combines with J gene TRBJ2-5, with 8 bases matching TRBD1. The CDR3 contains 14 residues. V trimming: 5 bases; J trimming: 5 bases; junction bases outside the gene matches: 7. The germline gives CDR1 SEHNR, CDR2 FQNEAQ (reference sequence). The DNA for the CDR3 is TGTGCCAGCAGCCCCGGACAGGGACTCGAGACCCAGTACTTC. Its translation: CASSPGQGLETQYF.

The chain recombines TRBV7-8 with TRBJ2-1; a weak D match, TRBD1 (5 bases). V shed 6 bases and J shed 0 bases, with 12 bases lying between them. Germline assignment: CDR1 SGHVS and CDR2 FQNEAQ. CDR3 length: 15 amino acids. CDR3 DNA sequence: TGTGCCAGCAGGTACAGGTTGAGCTCCTACAATGAGCAGTTCTTC. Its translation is CASRYRLSSYNEQFF.

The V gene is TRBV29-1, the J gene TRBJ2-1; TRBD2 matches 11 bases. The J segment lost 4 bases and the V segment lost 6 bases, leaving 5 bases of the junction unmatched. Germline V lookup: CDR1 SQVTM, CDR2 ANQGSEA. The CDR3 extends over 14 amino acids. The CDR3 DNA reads TGCAGCGTGCGGGGACTAGCGGAATACAATGAGCAGTTCTTC. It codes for CSVRGLAEYNEQFF.

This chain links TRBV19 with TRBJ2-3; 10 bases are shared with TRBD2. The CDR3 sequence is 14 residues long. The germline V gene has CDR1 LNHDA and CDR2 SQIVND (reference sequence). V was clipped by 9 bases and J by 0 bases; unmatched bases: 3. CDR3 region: CASSGLASTDTQYF. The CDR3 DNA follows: TGTGCCAGCTCGGGACTAGCGAGCACAGATACGCAGTATTTT.

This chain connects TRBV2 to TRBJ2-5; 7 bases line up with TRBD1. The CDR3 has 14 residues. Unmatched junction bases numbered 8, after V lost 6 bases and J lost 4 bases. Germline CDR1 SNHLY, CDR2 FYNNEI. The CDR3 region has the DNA TGTGCCAGCAGCCAAGACAGGGAAGGAGAGACCCAGTACTTC. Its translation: CASSQDREGETQYF.

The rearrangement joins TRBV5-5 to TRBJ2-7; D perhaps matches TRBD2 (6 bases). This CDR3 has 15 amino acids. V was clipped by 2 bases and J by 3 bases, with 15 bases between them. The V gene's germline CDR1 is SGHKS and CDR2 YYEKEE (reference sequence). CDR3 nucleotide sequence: TGTGCCAGCAGCTTTACCGCTAGCGCGAGCTACGAGCAGTACTTC. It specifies CASSFTASASYEQYF.

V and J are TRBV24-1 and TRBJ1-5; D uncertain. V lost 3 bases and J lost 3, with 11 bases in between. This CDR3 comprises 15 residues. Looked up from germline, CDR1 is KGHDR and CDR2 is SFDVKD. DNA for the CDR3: TGTGCCACCAGTGATGCAAGGAGTTTCAATCAGCCCCAGCATTTT. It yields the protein CATSDARSFNQPQHF.

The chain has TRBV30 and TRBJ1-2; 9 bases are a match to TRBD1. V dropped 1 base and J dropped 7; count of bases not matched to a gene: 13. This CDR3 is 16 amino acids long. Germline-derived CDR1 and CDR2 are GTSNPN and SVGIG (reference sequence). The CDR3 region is CAWSGVVDRGVSGYTF. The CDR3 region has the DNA TGTGCCTGGAGTGGAGTCGTGGACAGGGGTGTGAGTGGCTACACCTTC.